A single sample is the source of the 31 T cell receptor beta chains below, sequenced in a study of siplizumab effects on memory and regulatory T cells. Assay used: immunoSEQ multiplex PCR; TCRdb lists only in-frame clones, some missing. Among around 86,000 clones listed, about 94% were seen once. The sample taken for sequencing was non-Treg CD4+ T cells sorted from blood. The receptors were gathered from a human donor in good health.

The J gene is TRBJ1-5, the V gene TRBV29-1; a weak D match, TRBD1 (6 bases). The V and J ends lost 4 bases and 3 bases respectively, with 10 bases between them. The CDR3 is 13 residues long. CDR1 is SQVTM, CDR2 ANQGSEA, per germline. The CDR3 DNA is TGCAGCGTTGCAGGGGAAATCAATCAGCCCCAGCATTTT. It is translated as CSVAGEINQPQHF. The full variable domain, in which reference TRBV29-1 and TRBJ1-5 provide the parts outside the CDR3, is SAVISQKPSRDICQRGTSLTIQCQVDSQVTMMFWYRQQPGQSLTLIATANQGSEATYESGFVIDKFPISRPNLTFSTLTVSNMSPEDSSIYLCSVAGEINQPQHFGDGTRLSIL.

V gene TRBV19 combines with J gene TRBJ2-6; D tentatively reads TRBD1 or TRBD2 (5 bases each). V was shortened by 3 bases and J by 2 bases, with 14 bases between the two germline ends. Germline lookup yields CDR1 LNHDA and CDR2 SQIVND (reference sequence). The CDR3 is made up of 17 amino acids. CDR3 in amino acids: CASSISRGAPGANVLTF. CDR3 DNA: TGTGCCAGTAGTATCAGTAGAGGGGCCCCTGGGGCCAACGTCCTGACTTTC.

V gene TRBV7-3 combines with J gene TRBJ2-1; 9 bases agree with TRBD2. The CDR3 loop spans 15 amino acids. V lost 0 bases, J lost 4 bases, and 1 base stayed unmatched. In germline, CDR1 is SGHTA, CDR2 FQGTGA. CDR3 in DNA: TGTGCCAGCAGCTTAACTAGCGGGGGATACAATGAGCAGTTCTTC. It is translated as CASSLTSGGYNEQFF.

V usage is TRBV10-3 and J usage is TRBJ2-7; D may match TRBD1 or TRBD2 (5 bases each). The CDR3 extends over 12 amino acids. From germline, CDR1 is ENHRY and CDR2 SYGVKD. V gave up 4 bases and J gave up 4 bases, with 8 bases separating them. The DNA for the CDR3 is TGTGCCATCAGTGTCGGGGCGTACGAGCAGTACTTC. Translated: CAISVGAYEQYF.

This rearrangement joins TRBV10-3 to TRBJ2-3, with D maybe TRBD1 (6 bases). V dropped 8 bases and J dropped 0 bases, with 9 bases sitting between them. The CDR3 is 13 amino acids. Germline V gene lookup returns CDR1 ENHRY and CDR2 SYGVKD. This CDR3 reads CAIATGSTDTQYF. The CDR3 nucleotides read TGTGCCATCGCTACAGGGAGCACAGATACGCAGTATTTT.

This chain uses TRBV19 with TRBJ1-1, with a possible D match to TRBD1 (5 bases). This CDR3 region has 18 residues. The germline V gene has CDR1 LNHDA and CDR2 SQIVND (reference sequence). V lost 6 bases and J 1 base, leaving 24 bases between the germline ends. The CDR3 is CASSPISFGLGQNTEAFF. CDR3 nucleotide sequence: TGTGCCAGTAGCCCGATTTCGTTCGGGTTAGGACAGAACACTGAAGCTTTCTTT.

The chain joins TRBV7-9 to TRBJ1-1; D gene unclear. V was clipped by 1 base and J by 1 base, with 4 bases between them. In germline, CDR1 is SEHNR, CDR2 FQNEAQ (reference sequence). The CDR3 runs 13 residues. CDR3 sequence reads: CASSLEGNTEAFF. Written as DNA, the CDR3 is TGTGCCAGCAGCTTAGAGGGGAACACTGAAGCTTTCTTT.

This clone has only one observation. The rearrangement links TRBV7-8 to TRBJ2-1, with TRBD2 identical over 7 bases. The CDR3 sequence is 12 residues long. V dropped 5 bases and J dropped 9; count of bases not matched to a gene: 4. From germline, CDR1 is SGHVS and CDR2 FQNEAQ. The CDR3 protein is CASSPGGPEQFF. The CDR3 DNA follows: TGTGCCAGCAGCCCGGGGGGTCCTGAGCAGTTCTTC. Filled out from reference TRBV7-8 and TRBJ2-1, the complete variable domain reads GAGVSQSPRYKVAKRGQDVALRCDPISGHVSLFWYQQALGQGPEFLTYFQNEAQLDKSGLPSDRFFAERPEGSVSTLKIQRTQQEDSAVYLCASSPGGPEQFFGPGTRLTVL.

This rearrangement joins TRBV18 to TRBJ2-5; D is uncertain. CDR1 and CDR2 from the germline V gene are KGHSH and LQKENI. There are 16 residues in the CDR3. V lost 0 bases, J lost 3 bases, and 14 bases lay in between. The CDR3 DNA sequence: TGTGCCAGCTCACCACCGAAAGCTGGGCCGGAAGAGACCCAGTACTTC. Translated, it gives CASSPPKAGPEETQYF.

This clone was seen a single time. The chain uses TRBV7-6 and TRBJ2-7, with 7 nucleotides matching TRBD1. Trimming cost V 1 base and J 4 bases; bases outside gene matches: 4. This CDR3 comprises 14 residues. Per the germline V gene, CDR1 is SGHVS and CDR2 is FNYEAQ. The CDR3, as DNA: TGTGCCAGCAGCTTAGGGGACAGCCATTACGAGCAGTACTTC. Protein sequence: CASSLGDSHYEQYF.

The chain has TRBV5-4 and TRBJ1-2; D remains unclear. The CDR3 has 13 residues. V was pared by 7 bases and J by 8 bases, with 18 bases between. From germline, CDR1 is SGHNT and CDR2 YYREEE (reference sequence). The DNA of the CDR3 is TGTGCCAGCTCTTATTTTGAGGGCATAGGCTACACCTTC. Translation gives CASSYFEGIGYTF.

The chain couples TRBV2 to TRBJ1-3; a possible D gene is TRBD1 (5 bases). V lost 7 bases and J lost 0, with 13 bases in between. The CDR3 sequence is 15 residues long. From germline, CDR1 is SNHLY and CDR2 FYNNEI. The CDR3 reads CASTEDMISGNTIYF. CDR3 sequence (DNA): TGTGCCAGCACAGAGGACATGATCTCTGGAAACACCATATATTTT.

V usage is TRBV15 and J usage is TRBJ2-6; D is undetermined. The germline gives CDR1 LNHNV, CDR2 YYDKDF (reference sequence). The CDR3 is made up of 17 amino acids. The V end was cut by 0 bases, the J end by 3 bases, with 12 bases between. DNA for the CDR3: TGTGCCACCAGCAGAGATAAAGGGCTGGGTGGGGCCAACGTCCTGACTTTC. Its protein product is CATSRDKGLGGANVLTF. The full variable domain, with the rest looked up from reference TRBV15 and TRBJ2-6, is DAMVIQNPRYQVTQFGKPVTLSCSQTLNHNVMYWYQQKSSQAPKLLFHYYDKDFNNEADTPDNFQSRRPNTSFCFLDIRSPGLGDTAMYLCATSRDKGLGGANVLTFGAGSRLTVL.

J is TRBJ1-4 and V is TRBV5-1, with 7 bases lining up with TRBD1. Germline V gene data show CDR1 as SGHRS and CDR2 as YFSETQ. After removal of 0 bases from V and 5 bases from J, the junction contained 4 bases not matched to a gene. The CDR3 has 15 amino acids. Here the CDR3 reads CASSLAPGGNEKLFF. The CDR3 DNA reads TGCGCCAGCAGCTTGGCCCCAGGGGGGAATGAAAAACTGTTTTTT.

The genes are TRBV4-1 and TRBJ1-1, with D unresolved. The CDR3 spans 13 residues. V lost 8 bases and J lost 1, with 11 bases in between. CDR1 and CDR2 (germline): MGHRA, YSYEKL. The CDR3 sequence is CASSRAENTEAFF. The CDR3 region has the DNA TGCGCCAGCTCTCGGGCAGAGAACACTGAAGCTTTCTTT.

The genes are TRBV19 and TRBJ1-5, with unresolved D. The germline V gene has CDR1 LNHDA and CDR2 SQIVND (reference sequence). CDR3 size: 13 residues. Trimming removed 7 bases at V and 4 bases at J, with 11 bases between. In DNA form, the CDR3 reads TGTGCCAGTACCTCCACCCGTAATCAGCCCCAGCATTTT. This gives the protein CASTSTRNQPQHF.

The chain combines TRBV4-2 with TRBJ2-1; D is uncertain. The germline gives CDR1 LGHNA, CDR2 YNFKEQ. The CDR3 has 13 amino acids. Trimming pared 1 base from V and 7 bases from J, leaving 8 bases between. This CDR3 is CASSQGAGNEQFF. In nucleotides, the CDR3 is TGTGCCAGCAGCCAAGGAGCCGGGAATGAGCAGTTCTTC.

V is TRBV6-1 and J is TRBJ2-2, with TRBD2 identical over 11 bases. J lost 2 bases, V lost 11 bases, and 7 bases had no gene match. The CDR3 sequence is 15 residues long. CDR1 is MNHNS, CDR2 SASEGT, per germline. CDR3 coding DNA: TGTGCCGGAGGGGGACTAGCGGACAACACCGGGGAGCTGTTTTTT. It specifies CAGGGLADNTGELFF.

The gene calls are TRBV25-1 and TRBJ1-4; TRBD1 aligns across 7 bases. Germline-derived CDR1 and CDR2 are MGHDK and SYGVNS. J lost 7 bases, V lost 4 bases, and 6 bases had no gene match. This CDR3 region has 14 residues. CDR3 protein: CASSGGQVTEKLFF. The CDR3 coding sequence is TGTGCCAGCAGTGGTGGACAGGTAACTGAAAAACTGTTTTTT.

The chain joins TRBV7-9 to TRBJ2-3; D possibly corresponds to TRBD2 (6 bases). CDR3 length equals 13 residues. CDR1 and CDR2 (germline): SEHNR, FQNEAQ (reference sequence). V was trimmed by 5 bases and J by 6 bases, leaving 12 bases between them. CDR3 sequence reads: CASSPRGPDTQYF. In DNA, the CDR3 is TGTGCCAGCAGCCCGCGGGGCCCCGATACGCAGTATTTT.

The J gene is TRBJ2-1, the V gene TRBV14; D uncertain. Germline V CDR1 and CDR2: SGHDN, FVKESK. Trimming took 1 base from V and 10 from J, leaving 14 bases between them. CDR3 size: 14 residues. The CDR3 region has the DNA TGTGCCAGCAGCCAAGCTGCCCCGTGGGGAGAGCAGTTCTTC. Amino acid sequence: CASSQAAPWGEQFF. The whole variable domain, filled in from reference TRBV14 and TRBJ2-1, reads EAGVTQFPSHSVIEKGQTVTLRCDPISGHDNLYWYRRVMGKEIKFLLHFVKESKQDESGMPNNRFLAERTGGTYSTLKVQPAELEDSGVYFCASSQAAPWGEQFFGPGTRLTVL.

The V call is TRBV19, the J call TRBJ1-1; no clear D. V lost 11 bases and J lost 4, with 20 bases in between. Germline V CDR1 and CDR2: LNHDA, SQIVND (reference sequence). CDR3 size: 14 residues. CDR3 amino acids: CASEGGSSRTEAFF. In DNA, the CDR3 is TGTGCCTCCGAGGGAGGATCTAGCCGCACTGAAGCTTTCTTT.

The rearrangement uses TRBV6-1 and TRBJ1-2; TRBD1 matches 9 bases. After removal of 9 bases from V and 10 bases from J, the junction contained 12 bases not matched to a gene. Germline V CDR1 and CDR2: MNHNS, SASEGT. CDR3 length: 13 residues. The CDR3 sequence: CASKPTGDRDYTF. DNA of the CDR3: TGTGCCAGTAAACCTACAGGGGACAGGGACTACACCTTC.

V usage is TRBV30 and J usage is TRBJ1-4, with unresolved D. Per the germline V gene, CDR1 is GTSNPN and CDR2 is SVGIG (reference sequence). The V end lost 3 bases, the J end lost 8 bases, and 7 bases lay between the germline ends. This CDR3 region has 11 residues. The CDR3 nucleotides are TGTGCCTGGAGCTCCAGGGAAAAACTGTTTTTT. It yields the protein CAWSSREKLFF.

V is TRBV5-1 and J is TRBJ1-2; no clear D gene. This CDR3 has 14 residues. V dropped 3 bases and J dropped 2 bases, with 11 bases sitting between them. CDR1 and CDR2 (germline): SGHRS, YFSETQ. CDR3 amino acids: CASSSREGNYGYTF. The CDR3 bases are TGCGCCAGCAGCTCCCGGGAGGGAAACTATGGCTACACCTTC.

This rearrangement joins TRBV15 to TRBJ2-1, with TRBD1 matching over 7 bases. This CDR3 comprises 14 residues. In germline, CDR1 is LNHNV, CDR2 YYDKDF (reference sequence). V shed 5 bases and J 7 bases; nucleotides not matched to a gene: 8. In nucleotides, the CDR3 is TGTGCCACCAGCGTTGACAGGGTCGGTAATGAGCAGTTCTTC. This codes for CATSVDRVGNEQFF.

The chain carries TRBV19 and TRBJ2-1; D remains unclear. CDR3 length: 12 amino acids. Trimming stripped 8 bases from V and 2 bases from J, with 7 bases between. Germline V lookup: CDR1 LNHDA, CDR2 SQIVND (reference sequence). DNA for the CDR3: TGTGCCAGTGCCCACCCCTACAATGAGCAGTTCTTC. Amino acids: CASAHPYNEQFF.

V and J are TRBV5-6 and TRBJ2-5; the match to TRBD1 covers 7 bases. Germline CDR1 SGHDT, CDR2 YYEEEE. Germline trimming cut 4 bases from V and 3 bases from J; bases unmatched to any gene: 3. This CDR3 has 13 residues. CDR3 amino acids: CASSLGTEETQYF. The CDR3 nucleotides are TGTGCCAGCAGCCTGGGGACAGAAGAGACCCAGTACTTC.

The chain recombines TRBV4-1 with TRBJ1-6; no reliable D call. Germline V lookup: CDR1 MGHRA, CDR2 YSYEKL. Trimming removed 3 bases from V and 7 bases from J, with 19 bases in between. The CDR3 runs 17 residues. This chain's CDR3 is CASSQETRQGLNSPLHF. The DNA of the CDR3 is TGCGCCAGCAGCCAGGAAACCCGACAAGGCCTCAATTCACCCCTCCACTTT.

As concerns this clone: This sample also contains other DNA sequences that code for the same CDR3. The chain recombines TRBV5-4 with TRBJ1-4; 8 positions match TRBD1. The germline gives CDR1 SGHNT, CDR2 YYREEE (reference sequence). This CDR3 spans 14 amino acids. V shed 0 bases and J 8 bases; nucleotides not matched to a gene: 3. The CDR3 sequence is CASSLGQGREKLFF. In DNA form, the CDR3 reads TGTGCCAGCAGCTTGGGACAGGGGAGAGAAAAACTGTTTTTT.

This clone was picked up one time. The gene calls are TRBV7-2 and TRBJ2-5; D possibly corresponds to TRBD2 (6 bases). Germline assignment: CDR1 SGHTA and CDR2 FQGNSA. Trimming removed 1 base at V and 5 bases at J, with 11 bases between. This CDR3 contains 14 residues. For the CDR3, the DNA is TGTGCCAGCAGCTTAGTTAGACTAGAGGAGACCCAGTACTTC. Amino acid sequence: CASSLVRLEETQYF.